The T cell receptor beta chain under discussion was sequenced for a study of T-cell memory formation after mild COVID-19. A single count supports this clonotype. TCR alpha and TCR beta cDNA libraries with sample barcodes and UMIs came from 5'RACE using constant-segment primers. TCRdb reanalysed the 5' RACE reads using MiXCR and keeps one entry per CDR3 protein. The sample comprises about 190,000 distinct CDR3 sequences, around 18% of which are singletons, and approximately 2.4% rests with the top ten. The clonotype comes from an adult woman who had mild COVID-19 (a few samples of this study predate the infection). Cell type and time point are not known. Sequencing input: PBMCs or a T cell subset sorted from them (not recorded which).

CDR3 coding DNA: TGTGCCAGCAGCTTTGGGAGGGCCTCAGATACGCAGTATTTT. Translated: CASSFGRASDTQYF. The V and J genes are TRBV11-1 and TRBJ2-3, with 7 bases aligning to TRBD2. V lost 3 bases, J lost 4 bases, and 4 bases stayed unmatched. This CDR3 is built from 14 residues. CDR1 is SGHAT, CDR2 FQDESV, per germline (reference sequence).